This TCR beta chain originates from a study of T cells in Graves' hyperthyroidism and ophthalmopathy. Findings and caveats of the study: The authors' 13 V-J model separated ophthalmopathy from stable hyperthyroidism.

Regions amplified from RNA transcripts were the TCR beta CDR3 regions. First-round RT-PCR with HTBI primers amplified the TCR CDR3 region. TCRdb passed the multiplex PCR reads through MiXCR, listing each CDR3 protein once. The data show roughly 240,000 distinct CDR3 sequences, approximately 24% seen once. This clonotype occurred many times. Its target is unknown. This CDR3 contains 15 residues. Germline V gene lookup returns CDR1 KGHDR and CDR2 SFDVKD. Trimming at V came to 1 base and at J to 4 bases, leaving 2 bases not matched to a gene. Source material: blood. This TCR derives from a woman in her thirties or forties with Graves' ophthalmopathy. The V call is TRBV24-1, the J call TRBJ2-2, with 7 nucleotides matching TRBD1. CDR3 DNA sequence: TGTGCCACCAGTGATTTAGGGACAGCCACCGGGGAGCTGTTTTTT. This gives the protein CATSDLGTATGELFF.